This T cell receptor beta chain was profiled in a study of OX40 agonist ivuxolimab in advanced cancers. The data were produced by immunoSEQ multiplex PCR, yet TCRdb's version contains in-frame clones alone and is incomplete. The table lists some 77,000 clones, about nine tenths of them singletons. The CDR3 sequence is 13 residues long. Germline CDR1 and CDR2: PRHDT and FYEKMQ (reference sequence). Trimming took off 1 base at V and 6 bases at J, with 6 bases between the two ends. This receptor was taken from an adult with an advanced solid tumor such as melanoma, head and neck, liver or kidney cancer. This sample comprised CD4+ or CD8+ T cells sorted from blood, obtained in a trial of the OX40 agonist ivuxolimab. The chain employs TRBV13 and TRBJ1-4, with D uncertain. The CDR3 spells CASSLDGYEKLFF. The DNA of the CDR3 is TGTGCCAGCAGCTTAGATGGATATGAAAAACTGTTTTTT. The full variable domain, rest sourced from reference TRBV13 and TRBJ1-4, is AAGVIQSPRHLIKEKRETATLKCYPIPRHDTVYWYQQGPGQDPQFLISFYEKMQSDKGSIPDRFSAQQFSDYHSELNMSSLELGDSALYFCASSLDGYEKLFFGSGTQLSVL.